The source of this T cell receptor (beta chain) is a study of cytomegalovirus exposure and HLA in healthy donors. Study-wide results and caveats: Certain sequence variants were highly shared and formed a cluster, and this cluster was likely a sequencing artifact. Analysis was carried out at a later point, and it linked a missense DCLRE1C variant to TCR beta V- and J-gene trimming. What TCR beta sequences reportedly achieved was accurate prediction of HLA-A and HLA-B alleles in most subjects.

Germline V gene sequence: CDR1 SGHTS, CDR2 YDEGEE. J lost 3 bases, V lost 4 bases, and 10 bases had no gene match. CDR3 size: 17 residues. 60 Vbeta and 13 Jbeta primers were used in PCR. Sequenced by immunoSEQ multiplex PCR; TCRdb stores in-frame clones only, minus some. The data contain 100,000 or so clones, roughly 76% of them singletons. Turning to this clone: The target antigen is unknown.

This TCR was recovered from a man in his forties or fifties in good health and CMV-seronegative. Sequenced input: PBMCs. The chain couples TRBV5-8 to TRBJ2-3; TRBD1 aligns across 11 bases. CDR3 sequence: CASSAQPGTGGTDTQYF. CDR3 nucleotides: TGTGCCAGCAGCGCTCAACCCGGGACAGGGGGGACAGATACGCAGTATTTT.